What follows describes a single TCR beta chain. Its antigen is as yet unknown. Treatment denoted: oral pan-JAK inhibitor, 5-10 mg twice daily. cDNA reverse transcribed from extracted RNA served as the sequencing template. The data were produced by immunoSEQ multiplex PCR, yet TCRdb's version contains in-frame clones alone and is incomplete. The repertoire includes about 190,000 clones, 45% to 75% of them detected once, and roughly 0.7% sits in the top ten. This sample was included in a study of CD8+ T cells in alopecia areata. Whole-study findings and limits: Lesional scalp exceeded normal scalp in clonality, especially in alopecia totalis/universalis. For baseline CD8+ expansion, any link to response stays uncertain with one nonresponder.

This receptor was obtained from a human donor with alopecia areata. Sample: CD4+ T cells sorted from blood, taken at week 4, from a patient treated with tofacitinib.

CDR3 protein: CASSQPSIAGASVGYTF. The CDR3 DNA is TGCGCCAGCAGCCAGCCATCCATCGCGGGGGCGTCAGTAGGCTACACCTTC. J is TRBJ1-2 and V is TRBV4-1, with D maybe TRBD1 (6 bases). V lost 3 bases to trimming and J lost 8 bases, with 25 bases between them. CDR1 and CDR2 from the germline V gene are MGHRA and YSYEKL. The CDR3 runs 17 residues.